The clone carrying this T cell receptor (beta chain) has a count of ten or more. Its antigen is unknown. One entry per CDR3 protein results from TCRdb running MiXCR on the RT-PCR reads. The repertoire holds fewer than 700,000 distinct CDR3 sequences, with under 15% as singletons. The data originate from a study of response to subunit inactivated influenza vaccine. Germline-derived CDR1 and CDR2 are SGHRS and YFSETQ. This CDR3 is built from 17 residues. V was trimmed by 2 bases and J by 0 bases, leaving 17 bases between them. Study-wide points: New T cells are recruited in small numbers by each seasonal influenza vaccination, according to the authors' suggestion.

The chain joins TRBV5-1 to TRBJ1-1, with unresolved D. The sequence was obtained from a man aged 50 to 60 who received an inactivated influenza vaccine. Sequences were derived from PBMCs from blood, sampled around seven weeks after vaccination. The CDR3 reads CASSFGREPLMNTEAFF. The CDR3 nucleotides are TGCGCCAGCAGCTTTGGGAGGGAGCCGCTAATGAACACTGAAGCTTTCTTT.